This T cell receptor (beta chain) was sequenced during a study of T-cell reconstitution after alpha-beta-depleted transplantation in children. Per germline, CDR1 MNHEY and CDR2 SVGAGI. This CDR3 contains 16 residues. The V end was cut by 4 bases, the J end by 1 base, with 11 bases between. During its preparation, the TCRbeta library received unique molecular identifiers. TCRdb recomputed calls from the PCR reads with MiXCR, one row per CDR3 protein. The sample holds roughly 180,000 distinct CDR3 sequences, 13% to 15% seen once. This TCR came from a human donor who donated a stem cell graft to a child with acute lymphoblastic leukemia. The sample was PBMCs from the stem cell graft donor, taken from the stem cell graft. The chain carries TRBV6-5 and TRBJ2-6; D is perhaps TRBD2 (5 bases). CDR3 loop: CASSSPWTSGANVLTF. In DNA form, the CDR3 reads TGTGCCAGCAGTTCCCCATGGACTTCTGGGGCCAACGTCCTGACTTTC.